This TCR beta chain is drawn from a study of T cell responses to AZD1222 COVID-19 vaccine. Only in-frame clones appear in the TCRdb table, and some are missing; sequencing was by immunoSEQ multiplex PCR. The data contain approximately 110,000 clones, around 86% of them singletons. The germline V gene encodes CDR1 SNHLY and CDR2 FYNNEI. CDR3 length equals 14 residues. V shed 5 bases, J shed 6 bases, and the junction held 6 bases outside the gene matches. The rearrangement uses TRBV2 and TRBJ1-5; 8 nucleotides agree with TRBD1. Material: peripheral blood, obtained on day 0 of AZD1222 vaccination. This TCR was recovered from an adult in good health. The CDR3 region is CASSQGALGQPQHF. CDR3 DNA sequence: TGTGCCAGCAGTCAGGGGGCCTTAGGTCAGCCCCAGCATTTT.